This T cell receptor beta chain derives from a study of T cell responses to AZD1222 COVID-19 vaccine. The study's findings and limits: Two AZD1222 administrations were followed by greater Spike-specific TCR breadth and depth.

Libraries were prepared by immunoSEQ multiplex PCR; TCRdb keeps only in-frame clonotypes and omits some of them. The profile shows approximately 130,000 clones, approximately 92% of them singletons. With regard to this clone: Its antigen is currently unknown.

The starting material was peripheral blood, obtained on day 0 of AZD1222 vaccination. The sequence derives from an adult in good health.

Here the CDR3 reads CASSQDISSTDTQYF. CDR3 nucleotides: TGTGCCAGCAGCCAGGACATCTCTAGCACAGATACGCAGTATTTT. The chain carries TRBV7-3 and TRBJ2-3; tentative D call: TRBD1 (5 bases). Trimming took off 5 bases at V and 0 bases at J, with 12 bases between the two ends. Germline lookup yields CDR1 SGHTA and CDR2 FQGTGA. The CDR3 is 15 amino acids.